This T cell receptor (beta chain) was retrieved from a study of a mutant IDH1 vaccine in newly diagnosed glioma. Study overall: Vaccination was launched 4-6 weeks after radiotherapy alone, or with temozolomide cycles.

For this clone: The antigen is undetermined.

The time point denotes: week 23, last vaccination. Every vaccine dose comprised 300 ug of mutant IDH1 20-mer peptide plus topical imiquimod. Sequenced by immunoSEQ multiplex PCR; TCRdb stores in-frame clones only, minus some. The sample consists of about 53,000 clones, around 80% of them appearing once. General study results and limits: The vaccine induced immune responses, and these occurred in over 90% of patients.

The TCR sequence derives from a woman in her 40s with glioma. Some clones in this sample may be carry-over from other donors' samples. Sequences were derived from PBMCs, sampled from a glioma patient whose treatment included an IDH1 peptide vaccine.

CDR3 sequence: CASSPWGQGLLTEAFF. In DNA, the CDR3 is TGTGCCAGCAGTCCCTGGGGACAGGGGTTACTCACTGAAGCTTTCTTT. The chain carries TRBV9 and TRBJ1-1, with 10 bases lining up with TRBD1. The CDR3 is made up of 16 amino acids. J lost 4 bases, V lost 5 bases, and 11 bases had no gene match. Germline values: CDR1 SGDLS, CDR2 YYNGEE.